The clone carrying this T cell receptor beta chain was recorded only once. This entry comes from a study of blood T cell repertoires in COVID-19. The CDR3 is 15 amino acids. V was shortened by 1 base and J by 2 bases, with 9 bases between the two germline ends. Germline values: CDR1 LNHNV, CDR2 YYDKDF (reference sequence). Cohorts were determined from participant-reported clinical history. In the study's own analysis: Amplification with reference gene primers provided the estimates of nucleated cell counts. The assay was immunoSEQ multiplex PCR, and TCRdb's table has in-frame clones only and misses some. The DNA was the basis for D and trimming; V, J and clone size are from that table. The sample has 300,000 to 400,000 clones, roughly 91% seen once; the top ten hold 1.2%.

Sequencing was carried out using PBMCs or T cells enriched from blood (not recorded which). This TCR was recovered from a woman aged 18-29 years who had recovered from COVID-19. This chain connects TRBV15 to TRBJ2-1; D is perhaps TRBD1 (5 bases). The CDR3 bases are TGTGCCACCAGCAGAGGGGCGGACACCTACAATGAGCAGTTCTTC. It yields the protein CATSRGADTYNEQFF. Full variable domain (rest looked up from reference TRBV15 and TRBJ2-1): DAMVIQNPRYQVTQFGKPVTLSCSQTLNHNVMYWYQQKSSQAPKLLFHYYDKDFNNEADTPDNFQSRRPNTSFCFLDIRSPGLGDTAMYLCATSRGADTYNEQFFGPGTRLTVL.